Below, 14 T cell receptor beta chains from the same sample are listed, as sequenced in a study of blood T cell repertoires in COVID-19. The repertoire was sequenced with immunoSEQ multiplex PCR; TCRdb's copy has only in-frame clones and lacks some. The table shows roughly 55,000 clones, with 75% to 90% occurring only once. What was sequenced was peripheral blood. The receptors were sampled from a woman aged 55-75 years with acute or convalescent COVID-19.

This chain joins TRBV6-2 or TRBV6-3 and TRBJ2-2; D ambiguous. CDR3 size: 14 residues. Germline CDR1 and CDR2: MNHEY and SVGEGT. The V end lost 2 bases, the J end lost 7 bases, and 11 bases lay between the germline ends. The CDR3 region has the DNA TGTGCCAGCAGTTACGCGACGCGGAGCGGGGAGCTGTTTTTT. It yields the protein CASSYATRSGELFF.

The CDR3 nucleotides are TGTGCCAGTAGTAGCTCGACAGTAAGCAATCAGCCCCAGCATTTT. Translation gives CASSSSTVSNQPQHF. The V and J genes are TRBV19 and TRBJ1-5, with D possibly TRBD1 on 5 matching bases. The CDR3 is 15 amino acids. Trimming took off 4 bases at V and 1 base at J, with 11 bases between the two ends. Germline V gives CDR1 LNHDA, CDR2 SQIVND (reference sequence).

This chain links TRBV19 with TRBJ1-4; 7 nucleotides match TRBD1. The CDR3 runs 15 residues. The junction had 12 bases not matched to a gene; V was cut back by 6 bases and J by 8 bases. The germline V gene encodes CDR1 LNHDA and CDR2 SQIVND (reference sequence). CDR3 DNA: TGTGCCAGTAGCGACTCACAGGGGCTTGGGGAAAAACTGTTTTTT. Protein product: CASSDSQGLGEKLFF. Full variable domain (missing parts from reference TRBV19 and TRBJ1-4): DGGITQSPKYLFRKEGQNVTLSCEQNLNHDAMYWYRQDPGQGLRLIYYSQIVNDFQKGDIAEGYSVSREKKESFPLTVTSAQKNPTAFYLCASSDSQGLGEKLFFGSGTQLSVL.

CDR3 coding DNA: TGTGCCAGAACCATGTACGGGGGAGCCGGGAAGGTAGAGGGCTACACCTTC. Protein sequence: CARTMYGGAGKVEGYTF. This sequence joins TRBV5-3 and TRBJ1-2; possible D gene TRBD1, 5 bases. TRBV5-3 is identified as an open reading frame with a role that is uncertain. This CDR3 is 17 amino acids long. V lost 6 bases and J lost 8, with 29 bases in between.

V and J are TRBV6-5 and TRBJ1-1; no reliable D call. The germline V gene encodes CDR1 MNHEY and CDR2 SVGAGI. The length of the CDR3 is 15 residues. The V end was cut by 2 bases, the J end by 1 base, with 11 bases between. The CDR3 DNA is TGTGCCAGCAGTTACAAGGGAGGCGGGAACACTGAAGCTTTCTTT. Amino acid sequence: CASSYKGGGNTEAFF.

The table lists this clone with a few counts. The chain carries TRBV5-4 and TRBJ1-1; no reliable D call. In germline, CDR1 is SGHNT, CDR2 YYREEE (reference sequence). This CDR3 is built from 15 residues. V was cut by 4 bases and J by 4 bases, with 17 bases left in between. The CDR3, as DNA: TGTGCCAGCAGCCAGAAGCAGGCACGGGGCACTGAAGCTTTCTTT. It translates to CASSQKQARGTEAFF.

This chain links TRBV12-3 or TRBV12-4 with TRBJ2-1, with 8 bases that match TRBD2. The length of the CDR3 is 11 residues. Trimming removed 8 bases from V and 13 bases from J; junction bases left unmatched: 7. DNA of the CDR3: TGTGCCAGCGGAACCGGGACTAGACAGTTCTTC. This codes for CASGTGTRQFF.

This clone was found a few times. V usage is TRBV6-5 and J usage is TRBJ2-7; D gene unclear. The CDR3 length is 12 residues. The V end lost 2 bases, the J end lost 6 bases, and 8 bases lay between the germline ends. CDR1 and CDR2 from the germline V gene are MNHEY and SVGAGI. The CDR3 nucleotides are TGTGCCAGCAGTTACGCGCGAGGCGAGCAGTACTTC. Its protein product is CASSYARGEQYF.

The rearrangement links TRBV7-2 to TRBJ2-7; 9 positions match TRBD2. This CDR3 has 13 amino acids. CDR1 and CDR2 (germline): SGHTA, FQGNSA. The trim removed 10 bases at V and 6 bases at J, leaving 10 bases unmatched. CDR3 region: CATQRSGGLEQYF. The CDR3 bases are TGTGCCACCCAACGTAGCGGGGGTCTCGAGCAGTACTTC.

V gene TRBV30 combines with J gene TRBJ1-6; D is unclear. Germline loops: CDR1 GTSNPN, CDR2 SVGIG (reference sequence). Trimming pared 2 bases from V and 7 bases from J, leaving 9 bases between. The CDR3 contains 13 residues. CDR3 loop: CAWSPGLNSPLHF. The CDR3 coding sequence is TGTGCCTGGAGTCCCGGGTTGAATTCACCCCTCCACTTT.

The rearrangement uses TRBV3-1 (or the pseudogene TRBV3-2) and TRBJ1-1; D gene unclear. The CDR3 has 13 residues. V lost 4 bases and J lost 5, with 11 bases in between. Germline V lookup: CDR1 LGHDT, CDR2 YNNKEL (reference sequence). The CDR3 loop reads CASSPLGGTEAFF. In nucleotides, the CDR3 is TGTGCCAGCAGCCCCCTCGGAGGGACTGAAGCTTTCTTT.

The rearrangement uses TRBV12-5 and TRBJ2-7; maybe TRBD2 (6 bases). With 4 bases removed from V and 4 bases from J, the gap between germline ends came to 17 bases. This CDR3 region has 15 residues. Germline V gene lookup returns CDR1 LGHNT and CDR2 FRNRAP. The CDR3 spells CASGSGTAGLYEQYF. Written as DNA, the CDR3 is TGTGCTAGTGGTTCGGGGACGGCGGGGTTATACGAGCAGTACTTC. Looking up the rest from reference TRBV12-5 and TRBJ2-7 gives the full variable domain: DARVTQTPRHKVTEMGQEVTMRCQPILGHNTVFWYRQTMMQGLELLAYFRNRAPLDDSGMPKDRFSAEMPDATLATLKIQPSEPRDSAVYFCASGSGTAGLYEQYFGPGTRLTVT.

The chain recombines TRBV7-9 with TRBJ2-2; 9 bases line up with TRBD2. V gave up 1 base and J gave up 7 bases; unmatched junction bases: 16. Germline CDR1 SEHNR, CDR2 FQNEAQ (reference sequence). The CDR3 covers 19 residues. CDR3 sequence (DNA): TGTGCCAGCAGCTTAGTGAGTCGGACTAGCGCTAGTAGCATCGGGGAGCTGTTTTTT. This encodes CASSLVSRTSASSIGELFF. The variable domain in full, with the rest retrieved from reference TRBV7-9 and TRBJ2-2, is DTGVSQNPRHKITKRGQNVTFRCDPISEHNRLYWYRQTLGQGPEFLTYFQNEAQLEKSRLLSDRFSAERPKGSFSTLEIQRTEQGDSAMYLCASSLVSRTSASSIGELFFGEGSRLTVL.

This chain joins TRBV2 and TRBJ1-2; D possibly corresponds to TRBD1 (5 bases). V was cut by 5 bases and J by 4 bases, with 14 bases left in between. This CDR3 comprises 14 residues. CDR1 is SNHLY and CDR2 is FYNNEI in the germline V gene. The chain's CDR3 is CASSRRQGAYGYTF. The DNA of the CDR3 is TGTGCCAGCAGTCGACGCCAGGGTGCCTATGGCTACACCTTC.